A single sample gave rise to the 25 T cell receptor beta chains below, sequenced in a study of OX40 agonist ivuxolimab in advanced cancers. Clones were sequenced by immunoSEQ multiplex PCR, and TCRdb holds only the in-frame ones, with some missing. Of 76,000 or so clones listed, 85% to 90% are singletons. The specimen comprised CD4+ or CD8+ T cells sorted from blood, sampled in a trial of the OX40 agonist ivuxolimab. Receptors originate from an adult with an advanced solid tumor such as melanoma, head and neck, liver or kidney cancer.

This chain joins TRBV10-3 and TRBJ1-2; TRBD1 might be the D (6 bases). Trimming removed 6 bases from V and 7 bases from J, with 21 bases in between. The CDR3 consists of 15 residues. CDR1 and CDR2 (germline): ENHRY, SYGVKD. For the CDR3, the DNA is TGTGCCATCAGGCCGGACAGTTCGTCAAACGGTGGCTACACCTTC. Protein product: CAIRPDSSSNGGYTF.

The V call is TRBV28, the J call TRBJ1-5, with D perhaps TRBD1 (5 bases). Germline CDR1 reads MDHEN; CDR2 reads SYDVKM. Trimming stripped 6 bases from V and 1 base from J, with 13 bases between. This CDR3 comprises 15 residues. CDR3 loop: CASSPGGGSNQPQHF. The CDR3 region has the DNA TGTGCCAGCAGCCCCGGTGGGGGGAGCAATCAGCCCCAGCATTTT.

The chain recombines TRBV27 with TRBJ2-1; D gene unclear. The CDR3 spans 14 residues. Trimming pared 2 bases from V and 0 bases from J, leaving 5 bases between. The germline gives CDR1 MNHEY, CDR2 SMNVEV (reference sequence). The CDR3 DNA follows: TGTGCCAGCAGTTTACCCAGCTCCTACAATGAGCAGTTCTTC. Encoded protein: CASSLPSSYNEQFF.

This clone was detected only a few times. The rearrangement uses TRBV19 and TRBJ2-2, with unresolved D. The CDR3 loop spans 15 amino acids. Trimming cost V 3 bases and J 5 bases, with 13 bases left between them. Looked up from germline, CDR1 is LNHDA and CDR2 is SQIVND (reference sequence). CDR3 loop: CASSIEEWQTGELFF. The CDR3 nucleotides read TGTGCCAGTAGTATTGAGGAATGGCAGACCGGGGAGCTGTTTTTT.

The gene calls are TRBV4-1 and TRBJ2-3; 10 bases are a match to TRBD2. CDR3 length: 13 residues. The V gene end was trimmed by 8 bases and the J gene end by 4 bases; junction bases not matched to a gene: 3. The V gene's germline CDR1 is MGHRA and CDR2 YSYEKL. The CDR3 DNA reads TGCGCCAGCGGGACTAGCGTTGCAGATACGCAGTATTTT. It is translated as CASGTSVADTQYF.

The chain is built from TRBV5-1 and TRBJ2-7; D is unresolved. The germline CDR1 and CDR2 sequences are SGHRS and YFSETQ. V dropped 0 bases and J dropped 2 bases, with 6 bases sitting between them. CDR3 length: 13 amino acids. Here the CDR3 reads CASSLDLAYEQYF. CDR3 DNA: TGCGCCAGCAGCTTGGACCTGGCCTACGAGCAGTACTTC.

The CDR3 protein is CASSLADSPEALFF. In DNA form, the CDR3 reads TGCGCCAGCAGCTTGGCGGACAGCCCAGAGGCACTGTTTTTT. This rearrangement joins TRBV5-1 to TRBJ1-4, with a weak D call TRBD1 (6 bases). CDR1 is SGHRS and CDR2 is YFSETQ in the germline V gene. The CDR3 loop spans 14 amino acids. V was pared by 0 bases and J by 13 bases, with 16 bases between.

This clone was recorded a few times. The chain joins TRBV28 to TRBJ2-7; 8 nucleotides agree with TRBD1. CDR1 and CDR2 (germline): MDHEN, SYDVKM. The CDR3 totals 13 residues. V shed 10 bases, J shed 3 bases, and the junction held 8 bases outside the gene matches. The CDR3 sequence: CATRETGDYEQYF. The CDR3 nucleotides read TGTGCCACCAGGGAGACAGGGGACTACGAGCAGTACTTC.

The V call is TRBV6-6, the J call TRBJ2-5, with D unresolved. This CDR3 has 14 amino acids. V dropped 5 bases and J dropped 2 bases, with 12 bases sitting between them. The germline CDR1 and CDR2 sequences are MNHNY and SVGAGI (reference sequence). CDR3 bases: TGTGCCAGCAGTCCCTTAAGTCTTCAAGAGACCCAGTACTTC. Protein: CASSPLSLQETQYF.

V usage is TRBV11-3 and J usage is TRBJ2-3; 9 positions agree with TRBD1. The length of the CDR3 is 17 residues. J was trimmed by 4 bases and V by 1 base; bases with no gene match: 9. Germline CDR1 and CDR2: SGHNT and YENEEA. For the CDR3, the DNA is TGTGCCAGCAGCTTAGGAGACAGGGGGGTTCAGGCAGATACGCAGTATTTT. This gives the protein CASSLGDRGVQADTQYF.

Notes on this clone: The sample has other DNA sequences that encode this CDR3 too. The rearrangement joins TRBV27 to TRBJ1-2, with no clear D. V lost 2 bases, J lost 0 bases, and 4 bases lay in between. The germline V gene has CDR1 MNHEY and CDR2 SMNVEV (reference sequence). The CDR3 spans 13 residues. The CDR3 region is CASSLGSNYGYTF. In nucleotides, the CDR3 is TGTGCCAGCAGTTTAGGATCTAACTATGGCTACACCTTC.

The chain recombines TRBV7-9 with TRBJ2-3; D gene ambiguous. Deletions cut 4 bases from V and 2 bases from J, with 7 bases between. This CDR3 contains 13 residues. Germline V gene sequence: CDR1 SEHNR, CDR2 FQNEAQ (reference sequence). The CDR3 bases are TGTGCCAGCAGCTCTATCGACACAGATACGCAGTATTTT. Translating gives CASSSIDTDTQYF.

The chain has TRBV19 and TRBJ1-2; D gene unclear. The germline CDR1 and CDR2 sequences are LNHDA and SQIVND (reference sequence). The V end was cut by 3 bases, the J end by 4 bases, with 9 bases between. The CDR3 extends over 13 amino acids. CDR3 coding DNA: TGTGCCAGTAGTATGGGAGAGACCTATGGCTACACCTTC. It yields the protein CASSMGETYGYTF.

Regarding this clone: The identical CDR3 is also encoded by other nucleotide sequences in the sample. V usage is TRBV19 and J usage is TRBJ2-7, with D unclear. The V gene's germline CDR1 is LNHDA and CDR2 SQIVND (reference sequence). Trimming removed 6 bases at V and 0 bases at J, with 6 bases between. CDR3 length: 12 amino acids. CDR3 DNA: TGTGCCAGTAGGGCTAGCTCCTACGAGCAGTACTTC. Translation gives CASRASSYEQYF.

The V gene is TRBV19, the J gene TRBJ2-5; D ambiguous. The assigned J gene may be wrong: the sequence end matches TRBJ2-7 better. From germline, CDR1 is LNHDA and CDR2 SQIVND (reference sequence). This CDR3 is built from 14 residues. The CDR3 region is CASSMYSTSYEQYF. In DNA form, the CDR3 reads TGTGCCAGTAGTATGTACAGCACAAGCTACGAGCAGTACTTC.

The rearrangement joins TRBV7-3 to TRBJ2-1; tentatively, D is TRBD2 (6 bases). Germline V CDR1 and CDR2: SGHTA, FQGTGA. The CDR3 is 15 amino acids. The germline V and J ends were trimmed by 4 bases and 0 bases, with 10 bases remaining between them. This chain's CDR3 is CASSSGTSSYNEQFF. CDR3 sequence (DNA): TGTGCCAGCAGCTCGGGGACTTCCTCCTACAATGAGCAGTTCTTC.

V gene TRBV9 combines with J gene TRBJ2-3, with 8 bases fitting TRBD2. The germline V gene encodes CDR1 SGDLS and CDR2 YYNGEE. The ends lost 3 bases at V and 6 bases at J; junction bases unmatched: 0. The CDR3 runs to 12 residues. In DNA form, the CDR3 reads TGTGCCAGCAGCGCGGGAGGGGATACGCAGTATTTT. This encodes CASSAGGDTQYF.

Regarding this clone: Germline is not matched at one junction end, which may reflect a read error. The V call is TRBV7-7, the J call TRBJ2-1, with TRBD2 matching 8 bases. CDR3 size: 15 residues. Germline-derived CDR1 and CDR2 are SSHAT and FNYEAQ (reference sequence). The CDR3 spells CASSLAGTGPNEQFF. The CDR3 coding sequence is TGTGCTAGCAGCTTAGCGGGGACGGGACCCAATGAGCAGTTCTTC.

CDR3 loop: CASSQEAGDTQYF. For the CDR3, the DNA is TGTGCCAGCAGCCAAGAAGCTGGAGATACGCAGTATTTT. The chain has TRBV4-2 and TRBJ2-3; D remains ambiguous. Deletions cut 0 bases from V and 5 bases from J, with 6 bases between. Germline V gene sequence: CDR1 LGHNA, CDR2 YNFKEQ. The CDR3 contains 13 residues.

CDR3 DNA sequence: TGTGCCAGCGGTGTCTACAATGAGCAGTTCTTC. Encoded protein: CASGVYNEQFF. The gene calls are TRBV2 and TRBJ2-1, with D unresolved. The CDR3 has 11 residues. Germline assignment: CDR1 SNHLY and CDR2 FYNNEI. Trimming cost V 8 bases and J 3 bases, with 5 bases left between them.

The CDR3 is CASMKRGRSYNEQFF. The CDR3 DNA sequence: TGTGCCAGTATGAAGAGGGGGCGGTCCTACAATGAGCAGTTCTTC. This chain uses TRBV19 with TRBJ2-1; 7 bases match TRBD1. CDR1 and CDR2 from the germline V gene are LNHDA and SQIVND (reference sequence). J gave up 1 base and V 7 bases, and 7 bases lay outside the gene matches. This CDR3 has 15 residues.

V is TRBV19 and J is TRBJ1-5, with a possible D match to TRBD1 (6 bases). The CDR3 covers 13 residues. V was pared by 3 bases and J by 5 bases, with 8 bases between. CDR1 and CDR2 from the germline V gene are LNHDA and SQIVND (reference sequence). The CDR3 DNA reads TGTGCCAGTAGTATTAAGGGGGATCAGCCCCAGCATTTT. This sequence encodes CASSIKGDQPQHF.

CDR3 coding DNA: TGTGCCATCAATAGACAGATCTACAATGAGCAGTTCTTC. Amino acid sequence: CAINRQIYNEQFF. V gene TRBV10-3 combines with J gene TRBJ2-1; maybe TRBD1 (5 bases). The CDR3 contains 13 residues. V was clipped by 7 bases and J by 3 bases, with 10 bases between them. Germline CDR1 ENHRY, CDR2 SYGVKD.

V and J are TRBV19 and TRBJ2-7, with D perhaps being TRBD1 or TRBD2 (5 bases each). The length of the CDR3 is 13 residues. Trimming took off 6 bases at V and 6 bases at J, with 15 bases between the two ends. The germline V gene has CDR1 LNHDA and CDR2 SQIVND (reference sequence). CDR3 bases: TGTGCCAGTAGCCCCGGGGCAGCTGGCGAGCAGTACTTC. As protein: CASSPGAAGEQYF.

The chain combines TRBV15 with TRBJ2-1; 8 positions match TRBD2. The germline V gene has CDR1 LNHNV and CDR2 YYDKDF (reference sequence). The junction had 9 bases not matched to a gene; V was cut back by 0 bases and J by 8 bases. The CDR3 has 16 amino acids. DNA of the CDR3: TGTGCCACCAGCAGAGATGCCAGCGGGAGAAGGGATGAGCAGTTCTTC. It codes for CATSRDASGRRDEQFF.